This is a list of T cell receptor beta chains from one sample in a study of beta chain features in type 1 diabetes. TCRdb keeps only in-frame clones here, not all; method: immunoSEQ multiplex PCR. This table holds roughly 450,000 clones, about 10% found once. Sequencing input: naive CD4+ T cells from blood. Every receptor here comes from a woman between 18 and 29 years old in good health. Both conserved end residues are part of each CDR3. The order of the fields is V gene, D gene, clone size, J gene, CDR3 DNA, CDR3 protein. D genes are given only for firm matches. Expanded clones get a size class; other rows say once, few or many, or leave the size out.

>TRBV2|NA|NA|TRBJ2-2
TGTGCCAGCAGTGAAGTGGAGGGCGGGGAGCTGTTTTTT
CASSEVEGGELFF
>TRBV6-5|NA|NA|TRBJ2-7
TGTGCCAGCAATCGGGGACGAAGCGAGCAGTACTTC
CASNRGRSEQYF
>TRBV2|TRBD2|NA|TRBJ2-1
TGTGCCAGCACCCCACTAGCGGGAGGGGGTGAGCAGTTCTTC
CASTPLAGGGEQFF
>TRBV4-3|NA|NA|TRBJ2-1
TGCGCCAGCAGCCAAGAACCCCCTCAAGCGGACCGCTACAATGAGCAGTTCTTC
CASSQEPPQADRYNEQFF
>TRBV7-2|NA|few|TRBJ1-2
TGTGCCAGCAGCCAAACAGGGCCTGGCTACACCTTC
CASSQTGPGYTF
>TRBV28|NA|NA|TRBJ1-1
TGTGCCAACCAGAAGACAGAATCCACTGAAGCTTTCTTT
CANQKTESTEAFF
>TRBV2|NA|NA|TRBJ2-3
TGTGCCAGCAGTGAAGGTGCAGATACGCAGTATTTT
CASSEGADTQYF
>TRBV7-2|NA|few|TRBJ2-2
TGTGCCAGCAGCTTTTTGCGGGACGGCGCTGGGGAGCTGTTTTTT
CASSFLRDGAGELFF
>TRBV29-1|NA|NA|TRBJ2-6
TGCAGCGTTGTCAGGGATACTGGGGCCAACGTCCTGACTTTC
CSVVRDTGANVLTF
>TRBV7-9|NA|NA|TRBJ2-7
TGTGCCAGCAGCTTCGTAGGGAGCTCCTACGAGCAGTACTTC
CASSFVGSSYEQYF
>TRBV10-3|NA|few|TRBJ1-3
TGTGCCATCCGGAGTTCCAGGGATGGAAACACCATATATTTT
CAIRSSRDGNTIYF
>TRBV7-8|TRBD1|few|TRBJ2-7
TGTGCCAGCAGCTTCCGGGACAGCCGCTACGAGCAGTACTTC
CASSFRDSRYEQYF
>TRBV7-2|TRBD2|NA|TRBJ2-1
TGTGCCAGCAGCTTTAGCGGGAGCCTGGGAAATGAGCAGTTCTTC
CASSFSGSLGNEQFF
>TRBV6-5|TRBD2|few|TRBJ2-3
TGTGCCACCGGACCGGGACTATACCCAGATACGCAGTATTTT
CATGPGLYPDTQYF
>TRBV29-1|TRBD2|NA|TRBJ2-2
TGCAGCGTTGATCTGCTAGCGGGGACCGGGGAGCTGGTTTTT
CSVDLLAGTGELVF
>TRBV7-2|TRBD1|few|TRBJ2-1
TGTGCCAGCAGCCCTGGACAGGGTTCGTACAATGAGCAGTTCTTC
CASSPGQGSYNEQFF
>TRBV9|NA|NA|TRBJ1-6
TGTGCCAGCAGCGTAGTCGAGGATTCACCCCTCCACTTT
CASSVVEDSPLHF
>TRBV7-2|NA|few|TRBJ2-3
TGTGCCAGCAGCGCGAGCACAGATACGCAGTATTTT
CASSASTDTQYF
>TRBV7-2|NA|NA|TRBJ2-3
TGTGCCAGCAGCTTAGGGGGACACCCCACAGATACGCAGTATTTT
CASSLGGHPTDTQYF
>TRBV7-2|NA|NA|TRBJ2-5
TGTGCCAGCAGCTTAGCAGGAGCCGGGGAGACCCAGTACTTC
CASSLAGAGETQYF
>TRBV29-1|NA|NA|TRBJ2-1
TGCAGCGGCATTAGGACAGACTCCTACAATGAGCAGTTCTTC
CSGIRTDSYNEQFF
>TRBV4-1|NA|NA|TRBJ1-5
TGCGCCAGCAGCCTTCGGACGGCTAGCAATCAGCCCCAGCATTTT
CASSLRTASNQPQHF
>TRBV7-2|NA|few|TRBJ2-5
TGTGCCAGCAGCCCCGGACGAAGGGAGACCCAGTACTTC
CASSPGRRETQYF
>TRBV5-1|TRBD1|NA|TRBJ1-6
TGCGCCAGCAGCTCACAGGGGGGAGGAAATAATTCACCCCTCCACTTT
CASSSQGGGNNSPLHF
>TRBV19|NA|NA|TRBJ1-1
TGTGCCAGTAGTATACGGACTACTGAAGCTTTCTTT
CASSIRTTEAFF
>TRBV15|NA|few|TRBJ2-1
TGTGCCACCAGCCCAAGAATGGGGCGGGGATCATCCAATGAGCAGTTCTTC
CATSPRMGRGSSNEQFF
>TRBV7-9|TRBD2|NA|TRBJ2-1
TGTGCCAGTACCCGGGGCTCTAGCGGTTACAATGAGCAGTTCTTC
CASTRGSSGYNEQFF
>TRBV18|TRBD2|NA|TRBJ2-5
TGTGCCAGCTCACGCTCTAGCGGGGGAGCAGAGACCCAGTACTTC
CASSRSSGGAETQYF
>TRBV7-9|NA|NA|TRBJ1-1
TGTGCCAGCAGCCCGGTAGGGTTAAACACTGAAGCTTTCTTT
CASSPVGLNTEAFF
>TRBV2|NA|NA|TRBJ1-4
TGTGCCAGCAGACCCGGTCCAGGGAGGGAAAAACTGTTTTTT
CASRPGPGREKLFF
>TRBV9|TRBD2|NA|TRBJ2-2
TGTGCCAGCAGCGCAAGTGGAGCGGGAGTAGGGGCCGGGGAGCTGTTTTTT
CASSASGAGVGAGELFF
>TRBV15|NA|NA|TRBJ2-1
TGTGCCACCAGCAGAGATAGCGCGGCCTACAATGAGCAGTTCTTC
CATSRDSAAYNEQFF
>TRBV4-3|NA|NA|TRBJ1-5
TGCGCCAGCAGCCACGGCGCCAGGGTGGGTCAGCCCCAGCATTTT
CASSHGARVGQPQHF
>TRBV5-1|NA|NA|TRBJ2-7
TGCGCCAGCAGCTTGGCCAGAAGCGGCTACGAGCAGTACTTC
CASSLARSGYEQYF
>TRBV7-3|NA|NA|TRBJ2-6
TGTGCCAGCAGCACCCTTCAGGGCTCTGGGGCCAACGTCCTGACTTTC
CASSTLQGSGANVLTF
>TRBV9|TRBD1|few|TRBJ1-2
TGTGCCAGCAGCGGAGCCGGGACAGGCAACTATGGCTACACCTTC
CASSGAGTGNYGYTF
>TRBV4-2|NA|NA|TRBJ2-3
TGTGCCAGCAGAGGGGACTCATGGACAGATACGCAGTATTTT
CASRGDSWTDTQYF
>TRBV29-1|TRBD2|few|TRBJ2-2
TGCAGCGTTGAAGTCACCCGGCGGGGGGCCAACACCGGGGAGCTGTTTTTT
CSVEVTRRGANTGELFF
>TRBV9|NA|few|TRBJ1-6
TGTGCCAGCAGCGTAGATTTGGGACGGCCGAATTCACCCCTCCACTTT
CASSVDLGRPNSPLHF
>TRBV10-3|NA|NA|TRBJ2-1
TGTGCCATCAGTGAGTCGGTCGGTGAGCAGTTCTTC
CAISESVGEQFF
>TRBV30|NA|NA|TRBJ2-7
TGTGCCTGGAAAAAAGCGGGCACCTACGAGCAGTACTTC
CAWKKAGTYEQYF
>TRBV6-5|NA|once|TRBJ2-2
TGTGCCAGCAGACCCGGGACCACCGGGGAGCTGTTTTTT
CASRPGTTGELFF
>TRBV7-9|TRBD2|NA|TRBJ2-7
TGTGCCAGCAGCAGTCTTAGGACTAGCGGCTCCTCCTACGAGCAGTACTTC
CASSSLRTSGSSYEQYF
>TRBV29-1|NA|few|TRBJ2-7
TGCAGCGTCTCCCCCTCAGGGGACTTTTCCTACGAGCAGTACTTC
CSVSPSGDFSYEQYF
>TRBV11-2|NA|few|TRBJ2-5
TGTGCCAGCAGCTTTTCGGGATTGAAGACCCAGTACTTC
CASSFSGLKTQYF